These 9 T cell receptor beta chains share one sample of origin, sequenced in a study of T cells expressing NK-cell markers. TCRdb re-analyzed the 5' RACE reads; it lists each CDR3 protein once, without DNA. The sample holds hundreds of thousands of distinct CDR3 sequences. The sample consisted of blood T cells: a sorted CD56 or NKG2C T cell subset, CD4+ or CD8+ T cells, or bulk PBMC T cells (not recorded which). The receptors were gathered from a woman aged 18-69 years in good health.

The J gene is TRBJ2-3, the V gene TRBV20-1. Germline CDR1 DFQATT, CDR2 SNEGSKA (reference sequence). The CDR3 loop spans 17 amino acids. Here the CDR3 reads CSARVLFGRNHTDTQYF.

This sequence joins TRBV21-1 and TRBJ2-5; TCRdb names TRBD2, which stays unverified in the absence of DNA. TRBV21-1 is a recognized pseudogene. CDR3 length equals 16 residues. Here the CDR3 reads CASSKGRWQEQETQYF.

The chain is built from TRBV15 and TRBJ1-1. CDR3 length: 15 residues. CDR1 and CDR2 (germline): LNHNV, YYDKDF (reference sequence). CDR3 loop: CATSRGGGRRTEAFF.

The chain has TRBV2 and TRBJ2-5; lacking DNA, the TRBD1 call made by TCRdb goes unchecked. This CDR3 region has 13 residues. The germline V gene has CDR1 SNHLY and CDR2 FYNNEI. This chain's CDR3 is CASSPPLPETQYF. Based on the CDR3 plus reference TRBV2 and TRBJ2-5, the full variable domain is EPEVTQTPSHQVTQMGQEVILRCVPISNHLYFYWYRQILGQKVEFLVSFYNNEISEKSEIFDDQFSVERPDGSNFTLKIRSTKLEDSAMYFCASSPPLPETQYFGPGTRLLVL.

The chain couples TRBV7-2 to TRBJ2-1; TCRdb names TRBD1, which stays unverified in the absence of DNA. Germline V lookup: CDR1 SGHTA, CDR2 FQGNSA. The CDR3 covers 15 residues. Here the CDR3 reads CASSLKTGYTDEQFF.

This chain links TRBV7-2 with TRBJ2-7; TCRdb reports TRBD1, a call that lacks DNA to check it against. The CDR3 covers 14 residues. Germline loops: CDR1 SGHTA, CDR2 FQGNSA. The CDR3 protein is CASSRQGVIYEQYF.

The chain has TRBV6-2 or TRBV6-3 and TRBJ1-1; the TCRdb D gene call, TRBD1, has no DNA to confirm it. CDR3 length: 15 amino acids. Germline assignment: CDR1 MNHEY and CDR2 SVGEGT. CDR3 sequence: CASSSMRTEGTEAFF.

The V gene is TRBV20-1, the J gene TRBJ2-7; TCRdb proposes TRBD2, but this gene call is untestable without DNA. The CDR3 is 15 residues long. CDR1 and CDR2 (germline): DFQATT, SNEGSKA (reference sequence). The CDR3 reads CSATGTSGSSYEQYF.

J is TRBJ1-5 and V is TRBV7-2; TCRdb's assignment of TRBD1 cannot be checked, as there is no DNA. CDR3 length: 17 residues. CDR1 is SGHTA, CDR2 FQGNSA, per germline. The CDR3 sequence is CASSAQGPVGGNQPQHF.